A selection of T cell receptor beta chains follows, all from one sample in a study of blood T cells in healthy people across ages. MiXCR, applied by TCRdb to the 5' RACE reads, yields one record per CDR3 protein. The table shows roughly 1.9 million distinct CDR3 sequences, with around 42% occurring only once. The sample comprised blood. The receptors shown here come from a human donor in good health. CDR3s include the opening cysteine and the closing phenylalanine or tryptophan. The order of the fields is CDR3 protein, CDR3 DNA, V gene, D gene, clone size, J gene. D genes are given only for firm matches. Not all rows give a size; the values are once, few, many and, for expanded clones, a class.

CASSLTGGSTEAFF TGTGCCAGCAGTTTAACAGGGGGTAGCACTGAAGCTTTCTTT TRBV12-3/TRBV12-4 TRBD1 many TRBJ1-1
CSARTRNSYEQYF TGCAGTGCCAGGACGAGAAACTCCTACGAGCAGTACTTC TRBV20-1 NA NA TRBJ2-7
CASLPASGGFTQYF TGTGCCAGCCTACCGGCTAGCGGGGGGTTTACGCAGTATTTT TRBV6-1 TRBD2 NA TRBJ2-3
CAWSVGHSNSGANVLTF TGTGCCTGGAGTGTGGGACATTCAAACTCTGGGGCCAACGTCCTGACTTTC TRBV30 NA NA TRBJ2-6
CASSSRPRIDEQFF TGCGCCAGCAGCTCCCGCCCCAGAATCGATGAGCAGTTCTTC TRBV4-3 NA NA TRBJ2-1
CSVELAGDAWQYF TGCAGCGTTGAATTAGCGGGGGATGCATGGCAGTACTTC TRBV29-1 TRBD2 NA TRBJ2-7
CSARDARIQETQYF TGCAGTGCTCGCGACGCGCGGATACAAGAGACCCAGTACTTC TRBV20-1 NA few TRBJ2-5
CSARDRKGSINYGYTF TGCAGTGCTAGAGATAGGAAGGGCAGCATCAACTATGGCTACACCTTC TRBV20-1 NA once TRBJ1-2
CASSGLATILGEQFF TGTGCCAGCAGTGGGCTAGCGACCATATTGGGGGAGCAGTTCTTC TRBV6-5 NA few TRBJ2-1
CASSIGTPNYGYTF TGCGCCAGCAGCATCGGGACACCTAACTATGGCTACACCTTC TRBV5-1 NA few TRBJ1-2
CASSSQTGAIYEQYF TGCGCCAGCAGCAGTCAGACAGGGGCAATCTACGAGCAGTACTTC TRBV5-1 TRBD1 NA TRBJ2-7
CSAPQGYEQYF TGCAGTGCACCCCAGGGGTACGAGCAGTACTTC TRBV20-1 NA few TRBJ2-7